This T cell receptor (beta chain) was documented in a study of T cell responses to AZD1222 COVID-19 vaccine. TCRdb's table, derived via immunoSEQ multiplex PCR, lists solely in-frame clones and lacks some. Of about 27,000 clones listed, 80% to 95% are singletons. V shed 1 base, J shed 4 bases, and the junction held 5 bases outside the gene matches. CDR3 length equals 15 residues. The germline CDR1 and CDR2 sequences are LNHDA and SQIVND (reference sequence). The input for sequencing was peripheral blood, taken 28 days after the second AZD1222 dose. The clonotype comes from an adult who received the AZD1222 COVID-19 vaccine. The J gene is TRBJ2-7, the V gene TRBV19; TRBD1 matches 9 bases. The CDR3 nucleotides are TGTGCCAGTAGTATAGGTGGACAGGGGAAATACGAGCAGTACTTC. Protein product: CASSIGGQGKYEQYF.